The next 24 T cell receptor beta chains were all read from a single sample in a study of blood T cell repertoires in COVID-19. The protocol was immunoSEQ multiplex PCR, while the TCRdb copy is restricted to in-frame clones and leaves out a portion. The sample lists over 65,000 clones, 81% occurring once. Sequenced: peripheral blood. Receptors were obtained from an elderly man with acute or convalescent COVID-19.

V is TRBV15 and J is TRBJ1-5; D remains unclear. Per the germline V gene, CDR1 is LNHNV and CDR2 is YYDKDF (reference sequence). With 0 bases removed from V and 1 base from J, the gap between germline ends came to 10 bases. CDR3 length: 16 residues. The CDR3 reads CATSRDRRNSNQPQHF. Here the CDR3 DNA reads TGTGCCACCAGCAGAGATCGCAGGAACAGCAATCAGCCCCAGCATTTT.

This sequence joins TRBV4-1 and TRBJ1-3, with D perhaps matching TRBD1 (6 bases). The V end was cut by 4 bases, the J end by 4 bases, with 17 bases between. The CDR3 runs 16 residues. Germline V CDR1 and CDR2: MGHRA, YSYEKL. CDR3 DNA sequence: TGCGCCAGCAGCCTCCCGAAGGGGGGGGCAGGAAACACCATATATTTT. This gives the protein CASSLPKGGAGNTIYF.

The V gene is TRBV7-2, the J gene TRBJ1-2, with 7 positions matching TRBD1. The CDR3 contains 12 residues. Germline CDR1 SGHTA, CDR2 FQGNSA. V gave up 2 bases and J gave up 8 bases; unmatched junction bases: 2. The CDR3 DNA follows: TGTGCCAGCAGCTTACAGGGGGAGGGCTACACCTTC. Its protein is CASSLQGEGYTF.

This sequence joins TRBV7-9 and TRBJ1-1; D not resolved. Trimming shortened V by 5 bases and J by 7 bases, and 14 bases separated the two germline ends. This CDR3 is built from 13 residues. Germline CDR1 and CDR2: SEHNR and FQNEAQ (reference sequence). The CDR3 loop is CASSRTGADEAFF. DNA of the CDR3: TGTGCCAGCAGCCGAACTGGTGCCGATGAAGCTTTCTTT.

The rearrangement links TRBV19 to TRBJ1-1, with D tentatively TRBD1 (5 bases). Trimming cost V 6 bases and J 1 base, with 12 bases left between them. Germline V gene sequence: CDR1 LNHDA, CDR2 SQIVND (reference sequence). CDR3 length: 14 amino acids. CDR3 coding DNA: TGTGCCAGTAGCCTGGGACTCGAGAACACTGAAGCTTTCTTT. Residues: CASSLGLENTEAFF.

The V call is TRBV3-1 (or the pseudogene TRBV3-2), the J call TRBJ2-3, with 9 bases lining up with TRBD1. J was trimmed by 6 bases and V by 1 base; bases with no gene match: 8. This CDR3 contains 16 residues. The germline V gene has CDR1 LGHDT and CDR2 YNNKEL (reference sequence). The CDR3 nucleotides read TGTGCCAGCAGCCAAGCTGGGACAGGGAGGTCGGATACGCAGTATTTT. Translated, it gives CASSQAGTGRSDTQYF.

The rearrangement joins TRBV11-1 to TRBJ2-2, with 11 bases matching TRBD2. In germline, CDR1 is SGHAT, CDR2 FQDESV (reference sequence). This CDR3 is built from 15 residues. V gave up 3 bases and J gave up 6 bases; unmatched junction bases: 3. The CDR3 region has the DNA TGTGCCAGCAGCTTTGGGACTAGCGGTTCCGGGGAGCTGTTTTTT. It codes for CASSFGTSGSGELFF.

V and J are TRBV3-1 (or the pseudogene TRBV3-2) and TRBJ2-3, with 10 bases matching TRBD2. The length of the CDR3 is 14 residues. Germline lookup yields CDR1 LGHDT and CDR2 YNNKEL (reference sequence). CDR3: CATSQAGGLDTQYF. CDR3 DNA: TGTGCTACCAGCCAAGCGGGAGGGTTAGATACGCAGTATTTT.

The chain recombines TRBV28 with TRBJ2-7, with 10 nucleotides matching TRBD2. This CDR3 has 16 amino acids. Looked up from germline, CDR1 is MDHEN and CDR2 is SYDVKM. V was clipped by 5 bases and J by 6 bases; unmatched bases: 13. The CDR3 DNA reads TGTGCCAGCAGTGACCTAGCGGGAGATTCCTACCGCGAGCAGTACTTC. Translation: CASSDLAGDSYREQYF.

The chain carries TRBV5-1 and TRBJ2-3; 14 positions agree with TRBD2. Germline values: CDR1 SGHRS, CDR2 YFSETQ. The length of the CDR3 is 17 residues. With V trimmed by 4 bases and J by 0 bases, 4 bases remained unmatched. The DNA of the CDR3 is TGCGCCAGCAGCCTAGGACTAGCGGGAGGCAGCACAGATACGCAGTATTTT. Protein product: CASSLGLAGGSTDTQYF.

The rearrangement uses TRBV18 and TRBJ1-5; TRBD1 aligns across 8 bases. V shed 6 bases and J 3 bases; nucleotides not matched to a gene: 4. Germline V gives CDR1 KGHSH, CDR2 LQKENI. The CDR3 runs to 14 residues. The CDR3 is CASSVDRVNQPQHF. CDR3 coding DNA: TGTGCCAGCTCGGTGGACAGGGTCAATCAGCCCCAGCATTTT. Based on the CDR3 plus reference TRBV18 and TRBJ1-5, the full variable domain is NAGVMQNPRHLVRRRGQEARLRCSPMKGHSHVYWYRQLPEEGLKFMVYLQKENIIDESGMPKERFSAEFPKEGPSILRIQQVVRGDSAAYFCASSVDRVNQPQHFGDGTRLSIL.

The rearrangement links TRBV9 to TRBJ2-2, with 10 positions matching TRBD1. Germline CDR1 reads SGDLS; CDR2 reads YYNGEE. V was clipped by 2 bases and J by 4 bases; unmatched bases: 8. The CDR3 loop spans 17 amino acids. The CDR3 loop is CASSVNRDRGFTGELFF. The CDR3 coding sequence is TGTGCCAGCAGCGTTAACCGGGACAGGGGTTTCACCGGGGAGCTGTTTTTT.

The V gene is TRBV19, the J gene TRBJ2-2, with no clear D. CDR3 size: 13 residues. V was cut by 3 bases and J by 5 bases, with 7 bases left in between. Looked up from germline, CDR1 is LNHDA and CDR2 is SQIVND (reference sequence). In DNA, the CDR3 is TGTGCCAGTAGTATCCAGAAAACCGGGGAGCTGTTTTTT. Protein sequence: CASSIQKTGELFF. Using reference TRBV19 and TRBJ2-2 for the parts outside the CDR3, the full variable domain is DGGITQSPKYLFRKEGQNVTLSCEQNLNHDAMYWYRQDPGQGLRLIYYSQIVNDFQKGDIAEGYSVSREKKESFPLTVTSAQKNPTAFYLCASSIQKTGELFFGEGSRLTVL.

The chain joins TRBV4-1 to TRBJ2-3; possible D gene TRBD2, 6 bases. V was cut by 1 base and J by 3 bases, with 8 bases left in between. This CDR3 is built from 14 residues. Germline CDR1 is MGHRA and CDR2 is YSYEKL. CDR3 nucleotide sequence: TGCGCCAGCAGCCAAGGGAGGGCAACAGATACGCAGTATTTT. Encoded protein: CASSQGRATDTQYF.

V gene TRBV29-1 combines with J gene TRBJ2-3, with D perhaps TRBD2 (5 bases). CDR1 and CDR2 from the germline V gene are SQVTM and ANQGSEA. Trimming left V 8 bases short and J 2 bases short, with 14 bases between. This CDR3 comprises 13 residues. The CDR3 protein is CSLRLLLTDTQYF. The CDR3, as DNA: TGCAGCCTGCGACTATTACTCACAGATACGCAGTATTTT.

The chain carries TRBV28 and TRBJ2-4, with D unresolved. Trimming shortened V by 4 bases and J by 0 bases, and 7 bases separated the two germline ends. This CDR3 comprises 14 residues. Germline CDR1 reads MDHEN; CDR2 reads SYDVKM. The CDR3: CASSSLIAKNIQYF. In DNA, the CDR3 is TGTGCCAGCAGTTCCCTAATAGCCAAAAACATTCAGTACTTC. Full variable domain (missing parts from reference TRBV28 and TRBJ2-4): DVKVTQSSRYLVKRTGEKVFLECVQDMDHENMFWYRQDPGLGLRLIYFSYDVKMKEKGDIPEGYSVSREKKERFSLILESASTNQTSMYLCASSSLIAKNIQYFGAGTRLSVL.

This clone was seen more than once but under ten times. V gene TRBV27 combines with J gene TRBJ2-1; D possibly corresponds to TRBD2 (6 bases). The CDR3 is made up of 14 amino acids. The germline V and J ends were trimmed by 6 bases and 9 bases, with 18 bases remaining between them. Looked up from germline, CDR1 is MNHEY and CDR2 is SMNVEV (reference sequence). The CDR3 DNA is TGTGCCAGCAGGATCGGGAGAACGATAGGTGAGCAGTTCTTC. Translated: CASRIGRTIGEQFF.

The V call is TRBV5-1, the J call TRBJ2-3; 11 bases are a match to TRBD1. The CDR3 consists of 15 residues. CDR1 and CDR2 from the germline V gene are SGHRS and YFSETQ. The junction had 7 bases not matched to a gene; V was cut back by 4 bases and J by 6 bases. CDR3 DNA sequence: TGCGCCAGCAGCCCCTCCGGACAGGGGGCCGATACGCAGTATTTT. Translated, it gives CASSPSGQGADTQYF.

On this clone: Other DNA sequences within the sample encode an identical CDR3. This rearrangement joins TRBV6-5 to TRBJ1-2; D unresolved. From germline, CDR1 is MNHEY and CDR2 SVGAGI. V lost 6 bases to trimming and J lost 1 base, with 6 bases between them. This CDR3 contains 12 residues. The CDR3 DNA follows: TGTGCCAGCAGAACGGGTAACTATGGCTACACCTTC. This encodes CASRTGNYGYTF.

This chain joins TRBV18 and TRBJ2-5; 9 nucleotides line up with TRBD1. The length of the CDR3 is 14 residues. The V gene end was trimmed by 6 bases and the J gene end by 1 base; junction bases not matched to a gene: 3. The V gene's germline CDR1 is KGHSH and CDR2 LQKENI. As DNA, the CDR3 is TGTGCCAGCTCCTGGACAGGGGCCCAAGAGACCCAGTACTTC. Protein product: CASSWTGAQETQYF.

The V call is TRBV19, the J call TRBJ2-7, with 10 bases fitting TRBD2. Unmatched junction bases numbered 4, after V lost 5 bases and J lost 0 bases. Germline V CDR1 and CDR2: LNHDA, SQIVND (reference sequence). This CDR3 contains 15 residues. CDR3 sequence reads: CASSRTSGVSYEQYF. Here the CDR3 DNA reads TGTGCCAGTAGTCGGACTAGCGGAGTCTCCTACGAGCAGTACTTC.

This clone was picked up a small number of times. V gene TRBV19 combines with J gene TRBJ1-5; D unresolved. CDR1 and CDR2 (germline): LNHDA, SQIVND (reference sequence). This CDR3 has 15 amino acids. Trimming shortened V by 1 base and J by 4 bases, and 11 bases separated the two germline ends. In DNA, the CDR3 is TGTGCCAGTAGTATAGGGGCCAGACCGAATCAGCCCCAGCATTTT. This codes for CASSIGARPNQPQHF.

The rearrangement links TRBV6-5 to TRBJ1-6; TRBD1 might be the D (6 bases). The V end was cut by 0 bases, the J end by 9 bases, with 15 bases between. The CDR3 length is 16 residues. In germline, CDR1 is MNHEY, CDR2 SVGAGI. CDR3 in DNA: TGTGCCAGCAGTTACTCCAAACAGGGTATAAGTTCACCCCTCCACTTT. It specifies CASSYSKQGISSPLHF.

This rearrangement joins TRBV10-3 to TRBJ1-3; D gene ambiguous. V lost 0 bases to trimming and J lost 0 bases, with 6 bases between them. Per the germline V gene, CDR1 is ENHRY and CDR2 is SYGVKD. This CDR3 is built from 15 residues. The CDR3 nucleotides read TGTGCCATCAGTGAGTCGGGCCTCTCTGGAAACACCATATATTTT. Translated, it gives CAISESGLSGNTIYF.